This T cell receptor beta chain derives from a study of T cell responses to AZD1222 COVID-19 vaccine. Assay: immunoSEQ multiplex PCR; the TCRdb copy retains only in-frame clones and omits some. The data hold roughly 140,000 clones, with approximately 90% observed a single time. The sample here was peripheral blood, taken 28 days after the second AZD1222 dose. The receptor comes from an adult who received the AZD1222 COVID-19 vaccine.

DNA of the CDR3: TGTGCCAGTAGTATCCGGACAGGGGATTTCAAGGAGCAGTTCTTC. Translated: CASSIRTGDFKEQFF. The V and J genes are TRBV19 and TRBJ2-1, with 9 positions matching TRBD1. Germline V gene lookup returns CDR1 LNHDA and CDR2 SQIVND (reference sequence). After removal of 3 bases from V and 10 bases from J, the junction contained 10 bases not matched to a gene. The CDR3 contains 15 residues.